The clone carrying this T cell receptor (beta chain) was counted a few times. Indicated time point: newly diagnosed GD, antithyroid drugs for less than 3 months. Construction of the TCR library relied on RNA isolated from PBMCs. The data were taken from a study of regulatory T cells in long-lasting Graves disease. Trimming took 4 bases from V and 7 from J, leaving 8 bases between them. Germline assignment: CDR1 MNHEY and CDR2 SMNVEV (reference sequence). The CDR3 is 13 residues long. Construction of TCR beta libraries relied on iRepertoire HTBI primers and on Arm-PCR targeting CDR3 regions. One entry per CDR3 protein results from TCRdb running MiXCR on the multiplex PCR reads. The sample has about 450,000 distinct CDR3 sequences, roughly 15% seen once. The same data also contributed to another study, on T cells in Graves' hyperthyroidism and ophthalmopathy.

This receptor was obtained from a woman in her 30s with Graves disease. This chain connects TRBV27 to TRBJ1-6; no definite D call. Sequenced here: peripheral blood mononuclear cells (PBMCs), sampled at new diagnosis, from a patient treated with antithyroid drugs. The CDR3 loop is CASSSWTNSPLHF. In DNA form, the CDR3 reads TGTGCCAGCAGTTCATGGACCAATTCACCCCTCCACTTT.